The clone carrying this T cell receptor beta chain was found once. Authors' analysis steps: Researchers report that nucleated cell counts were estimated from reference gene primer amplification. Sequencing was performed with immunoSEQ multiplex PCR; in TCRdb, only in-frame clones are kept and a portion is missing. The DNA was the basis for D and trimming; V, J and clone size are from that table. The sample includes about 110,000 clones, 75% to 85% of them seen just once. This entry comes from a study of blood T cell repertoires in COVID-19. The sample consisted of peripheral blood. This TCR was recovered from a woman older than 75 with active or convalescent COVID-19.

This chain's CDR3 is CASSTTGTPGTDTQYF. The CDR3 region has the DNA TGTGCCAGCAGCACCACCGGGACACCAGGCACAGATACGCAGTATTTT. This rearrangement joins TRBV9 to TRBJ2-3; D possibly corresponds to TRBD1 (6 bases). Trimming cost V 4 bases and J 1 base, with 16 bases left between them. The CDR3 length is 16 residues. Germline V lookup: CDR1 SGDLS, CDR2 YYNGEE.